Following are 27 T cell receptor beta chains from one sample sequenced in a study of cytomegalovirus exposure and HLA in healthy donors. Data came from immunoSEQ multiplex PCR; TCRdb stores just in-frame clones and leaves some out. The table records about 140,000 clones, 80% to 90% of them present only once. Sequencing was done on a sample of PBMCs. Receptor source: a man aged 18 to 30 in good health and CMV-seropositive.

This clone appeared many times. V is TRBV6-4 and J is TRBJ2-6; the D gene is possibly TRBD1 (6 bases). Germline lookup yields CDR1 MRHNA and CDR2 SNTAGT. The CDR3 has 15 amino acids. Trimming removed 3 bases at V and 0 bases at J, with 6 bases between. As DNA, the CDR3 is TGTGCCAGCAGTGAGGACAGCTCTGGGGCCAACGTCCTGACTTTC. Encoded protein: CASSEDSSGANVLTF.

V gene TRBV5-6 combines with J gene TRBJ2-2; D perhaps matches TRBD2 (5 bases). Deletions cut 1 base from V and 5 bases from J, with 12 bases between. This CDR3 spans 15 amino acids. Germline V gene data show CDR1 as SGHDT and CDR2 as YYEEEE. In DNA form, the CDR3 reads TGTGCCAGCAGCTTGCTCGGCTCGGGGACCGGGGAGCTGTTTTTT. Amino acids: CASSLLGSGTGELFF.

This clone was seen once. The chain links TRBV7-8 to TRBJ2-2, with 7 bases matching TRBD1. The J segment lost 5 bases and the V segment lost 5 bases, leaving 8 bases of the junction unmatched. The CDR3 runs 15 residues. Germline V gene sequence: CDR1 SGHVS, CDR2 FQNEAQ. CDR3 in DNA: TGTGCCAGCAGCCCCGACAGGGTCGGGACCGGGGAGCTGTTTTTT. Amino acids: CASSPDRVGTGELFF.

The chain combines TRBV2 with TRBJ1-1; tentatively, D is TRBD1 (6 bases). Germline values: CDR1 SNHLY, CDR2 FYNNEI. The CDR3 sequence is 13 residues long. The V end lost 8 bases, the J end lost 0 bases, and 10 bases lay between the germline ends. Here the CDR3 DNA reads TGTGCCAGCGCACAGGGCATGAACACTGAAGCTTTCTTT. It encodes CASAQGMNTEAFF.

J is TRBJ1-2 and V is TRBV10-3; D remains unclear. Germline lookup yields CDR1 ENHRY and CDR2 SYGVKD. The CDR3 consists of 13 residues. The ends were cut back, 4 bases at V and 0 bases at J, with 6 bases in the middle. The chain's CDR3 is CAISVNTNYGYTF. CDR3 nucleotides: TGTGCCATCAGTGTAAATACTAACTATGGCTACACCTTC.

V usage is TRBV28 and J usage is TRBJ1-1; no clear D gene. The V gene's germline CDR1 is MDHEN and CDR2 SYDVKM. This CDR3 has 16 amino acids. With 3 bases removed from V and 0 bases from J, the gap between germline ends came to 14 bases. DNA for the CDR3: TGTGCCAGCAGTTTCCTCAGTGGCCATCTGAACACTGAAGCTTTCTTT. It is translated as CASSFLSGHLNTEAFF.

The rearrangement joins TRBV19 to TRBJ2-1; 10 bases are shared with TRBD2. Germline trimming cut 2 bases from V and 7 bases from J; bases unmatched to any gene: 11. Germline V gives CDR1 LNHDA, CDR2 SQIVND (reference sequence). This CDR3 has 17 amino acids. CDR3 region: CASSIPTQRGGNNEQFF. The CDR3 DNA reads as TGTGCCAGTAGTATACCCACACAGCGGGGGGGAAATAATGAGCAGTTCTTC.

This clone appeared once. This chain links TRBV2 with TRBJ1-5, with 7 bases identical to TRBD1. The V segment lost 5 bases and the J segment 5 bases; nucleotides outside the gene matches: 12. The CDR3 is made up of 16 amino acids. Per the germline V gene, CDR1 is SNHLY and CDR2 is FYNNEI. CDR3 nucleotides: TGTGCCAGCAGTTCTGACAGGGCAATCGACCATCAGCCCCAGCATTTT. It yields the protein CASSSDRAIDHQPQHF.

The chain employs TRBV6-1 and TRBJ1-3; possibly TRBD1 for D (5 bases). The ends were cut back, 8 bases at V and 0 bases at J, with 11 bases in the middle. This CDR3 contains 14 residues. Germline V gene data show CDR1 as MNHNS and CDR2 as SASEGT. The CDR3 loop reads CASGADFSGNTIYF. DNA of the CDR3: TGTGCCAGCGGGGCAGATTTCTCTGGAAACACCATATATTTT.

The chain uses TRBV6-5 and TRBJ1-5; no clear D gene. Trimming removed 0 bases at V and 7 bases at J, with 7 bases between. The CDR3 loop spans 13 amino acids. Germline lookup yields CDR1 MNHEY and CDR2 SVGAGI. The chain's CDR3 is CASSYSTRQPQHF. The CDR3 DNA sequence: TGTGCCAGCAGTTACTCGACACGGCAGCCCCAGCATTTT.

The V gene is TRBV30, the J gene TRBJ2-1, with D possibly matching TRBD2 (6 bases). V lost 2 bases and J 6 bases, leaving 17 bases between the germline ends. CDR3 length: 15 amino acids. CDR1 is GTSNPN and CDR2 is SVGIG in the germline V gene (reference sequence). The CDR3 nucleotides read TGTGCCTGGAGTCCTCCCGGGAGCGACCTCAATGAGCAGTTCTTC. Translating gives CAWSPPGSDLNEQFF.

This clone was counted a few times. The chain has TRBV7-7 and TRBJ2-2; TRBD1 is a possible D gene (6 bases). The V end was cut by 1 base, the J end by 4 bases, with 7 bases between. CDR3 length equals 14 residues. Germline CDR1 SSHAT, CDR2 FNYEAQ (reference sequence). As DNA, the CDR3 is TGTGCCAGCAGCTTAGTAGGGGGCACCGGGGAGCTGTTTTTT. Its translation: CASSLVGGTGELFF.

This clone has a single count. The rearrangement uses TRBV14 and TRBJ1-1, with 9 bases identical to TRBD1. V shed 4 bases and J 5 bases; nucleotides not matched to a gene: 5. From germline, CDR1 is SGHDN and CDR2 FVKESK. The CDR3 runs 14 residues. CDR3 region: CASSLGQGKTEAFF. CDR3 nucleotides: TGTGCCAGCAGCCTAGGACAGGGGAAAACTGAAGCTTTCTTT.

The chain combines TRBV28 with TRBJ1-3, with D perhaps matching TRBD1 (5 bases). The germline CDR1 and CDR2 sequences are MDHEN and SYDVKM. CDR3 length: 15 residues. Trimming cost V 6 bases and J 2 bases, with 14 bases left between them. The DNA of the CDR3 is TGTGCCAGCAGCCTACCCCAGGGCCCTGGAAACACCATATATTTT. It codes for CASSLPQGPGNTIYF.

This clone has a single count. The J gene is TRBJ1-5, the V gene TRBV10-1; D may be TRBD1 (5 bases). V gave up 5 bases and J gave up 6 bases, with 11 bases separating them. Germline CDR1 is WNHNN and CDR2 is SYGVQD (reference sequence). The CDR3 totals 13 residues. The CDR3 sequence: CASSQGVGQPQHF. Written as DNA, the CDR3 is TGCGCCAGCAGTCAAGGGGTGGGTCAGCCCCAGCATTTT.

V and J are TRBV15 and TRBJ2-3; possible D gene TRBD2, 6 bases. V was shortened by 3 bases and J by 0 bases, with 13 bases between the two germline ends. CDR3 size: 16 residues. The V gene's germline CDR1 is LNHNV and CDR2 YYDKDF (reference sequence). The DNA for the CDR3 is TGTGCCACCAGCAGGGGCCGGGCGGGAAGCACAGATACGCAGTATTTT. Protein product: CATSRGRAGSTDTQYF.

The chain couples TRBV27 to TRBJ1-2; the D is unclear. Germline loops: CDR1 MNHEY, CDR2 SMNVEV (reference sequence). V lost 0 bases, J lost 9 bases, and 14 bases lay in between. This CDR3 region has 14 residues. CDR3 nucleotide sequence: TGTGCCAGCAGTTTATCGGCCGCGTCCAGGAGCTACACCTTC. Translated: CASSLSAASRSYTF.

The chain links TRBV7-2 to TRBJ2-7; D might be TRBD1 (6 bases). The CDR3 has 14 amino acids. The V end lost 6 bases, the J end lost 9 bases, and 21 bases lay between the germline ends. The V gene's germline CDR1 is SGHTA and CDR2 FQGNSA. CDR3 nucleotide sequence: TGTGCCAGCAGGTCCACAGGGTTCGATATTGGGCAGTACTTC. It codes for CASRSTGFDIGQYF.

This chain joins TRBV11-2 and TRBJ1-3; weak D call: TRBD1 (6 bases). From germline, CDR1 is SGHAT and CDR2 FQNNGV. This CDR3 has 17 amino acids. V was pared by 1 base and J by 2 bases, with 15 bases between. The CDR3, as DNA: TGTGCCAGCAGCTTAGCTAGCGGGGGCTTTGCTGGAAACACCATATATTTT. Its protein is CASSLASGGFAGNTIYF.

The chain joins TRBV4-2 to TRBJ2-7, with D unresolved. The V gene lost 2 bases and the J gene lost 3 bases, with 8 bases spanning the gap. This CDR3 region has 13 residues. Per the germline V gene, CDR1 is LGHNA and CDR2 is YNFKEQ. This CDR3 is CASSQNTFYEQYF. The CDR3 nucleotides read TGTGCCAGCAGCCAAAACACATTCTACGAGCAGTACTTC.

The chain combines TRBV30 with TRBJ2-7; maybe TRBD1 (5 bases). The V end lost 7 bases, the J end lost 2 bases, and 15 bases lay between the germline ends. The CDR3 is 13 amino acids. Per the germline V gene, CDR1 is GTSNPN and CDR2 is SVGIG (reference sequence). CDR3 protein: CAFEAGLTYEQYF. CDR3 sequence (DNA): TGTGCCTTCGAGGCAGGGTTAACCTACGAGCAGTACTTC.

The V and J genes are TRBV19 and TRBJ2-2; 7 bases map to TRBD2. Looked up from germline, CDR1 is LNHDA and CDR2 is SQIVND (reference sequence). The CDR3 is made up of 15 amino acids. V shed 6 bases, J shed 1 base, and the junction held 5 bases outside the gene matches. In nucleotides, the CDR3 is TGTGCCAGTAGCAGAAGCGGGAAGAACACCGGGGAGCTGTTTTTT. It encodes CASSRSGKNTGELFF.

This sequence joins TRBV14 and TRBJ2-7; possibly TRBD2 for D (6 bases). Germline V gives CDR1 SGHDN, CDR2 FVKESK. V gave up 1 base and J gave up 5 bases, with 18 bases separating them. The CDR3 has 16 residues. This CDR3 is CASSQGGSGDQNEQYF. CDR3 in DNA: TGTGCCAGCAGCCAAGGGGGGTCGGGGGATCAGAACGAGCAGTACTTC.

The chain has TRBV29-1 and TRBJ1-5; perhaps TRBD1 as D (6 bases). The CDR3 runs 14 residues. Per germline, CDR1 SQVTM and CDR2 ANQGSEA. Trimming pared 4 bases from V and 0 bases from J, leaving 10 bases between. CDR3 nucleotides: TGCAGCGTTGTCACAGGGACTAGCAATCAGCCCCAGCATTTT. It translates to CSVVTGTSNQPQHF.

This clone was detected only once. The chain has TRBV14 and TRBJ2-3; D may be TRBD1 (6 bases). CDR3 length: 13 amino acids. V lost 3 bases, J lost 9 bases, and 13 bases lay in between. Germline CDR1 SGHDN, CDR2 FVKESK. CDR3 amino acids: CASSQNPGETQYF. The CDR3 region has the DNA TGTGCCAGCAGCCAGAACCCAGGGGAAACGCAGTATTTT.

The gene calls are TRBV7-8 and TRBJ2-7, with TRBD2 matching over 7 bases. CDR3 length: 15 amino acids. In germline, CDR1 is SGHVS, CDR2 FQNEAQ. J was trimmed by 0 bases and V by 0 bases; bases with no gene match: 2. CDR3 sequence (DNA): TGTGCCAGCAGCTTAGCGGCTAGCGGCTCCTACGAGCAGTACTTC. Translated: CASSLAASGSYEQYF.

In its sample, this clone was seen a few times. The rearrangement uses TRBV30 and TRBJ1-2, with D unresolved. Looked up from germline, CDR1 is GTSNPN and CDR2 is SVGIG (reference sequence). V was shortened by 6 bases and J by 7 bases, with 12 bases between the two germline ends. The CDR3 runs 11 residues. CDR3 nucleotide sequence: TGTGCCTGCCGTCCGGGAAGTGGCTACACCTTC. As protein: CACRPGSGYTF.